The 29 T cell receptor beta chains presented below share a single source sample, sequenced in a study of regulatory T cells in long-lasting Graves disease. Described time point: newly diagnosed GD, antithyroid drugs for less than 3 months. PBMC RNA served as the TCR library source. Construction of TCR beta libraries relied on iRepertoire HTBI primers and on Arm-PCR targeting CDR3 regions. TCRdb re-called the multiplex PCR reads through MiXCR, storing one row per CDR3 protein. The table has fewer than 550,000 distinct CDR3 sequences, around 15% seen once. These records were also assigned to another study, of T cells in Graves' hyperthyroidism and ophthalmopathy.

The sample here was peripheral blood mononuclear cells (PBMCs), taken at new diagnosis, from a patient treated with antithyroid drugs. The receptors here all came from a woman aged 35-65 years with Graves disease.

In its sample, this clonotype was seen a few times. The genes are TRBV3-1 and TRBJ2-3; the match to TRBD2 covers 8 bases. The CDR3 is 16 residues long. V was clipped by 1 base and J by 2 bases; unmatched bases: 5. Germline V gives CDR1 LGHDT, CDR2 YNNKEL (reference sequence). CDR3 amino acids: CASSQVGGGLTDTQYF. Here the CDR3 DNA reads TGTGCCAGCAGCCAAGTCGGGGGGGGGCTCACAGATACGCAGTATTTT.

The rearrangement uses TRBV5-1 and TRBJ2-1; TRBD2 is a possible D gene (5 bases). Deletions cut 3 bases from V and 7 bases from J, with 8 bases between. The germline CDR1 and CDR2 sequences are SGHRS and YFSETQ. The CDR3 covers 12 residues. The CDR3 loop reads CASSSRENEQFF. CDR3 nucleotide sequence: TGCGCCAGCAGCTCAAGGGAGAATGAGCAGTTCTTC.

This clonotype appeared many times. The chain links TRBV3-1 to TRBJ1-2; 11 bases line up with TRBD1. The CDR3 has 14 residues. CDR1 LGHDT and CDR2 YNNKEL come from the germline V gene (reference sequence). V gave up 3 bases and J gave up 5 bases; unmatched junction bases: 2. In DNA, the CDR3 is TGTGCCAGCAGCCACCGGGACAGGGGGTATGGCTACACCTTC. It yields the protein CASSHRDRGYGYTF.

A few counts support this clonotype. The CDR3 sequence is CASSQEGFGDRGLYNEQFF. The CDR3 DNA sequence: TGTGCCAGCAGCCAAGAAGGTTTTGGGGACAGGGGGCTCTACAATGAGCAGTTCTTC. This chain uses TRBV3-1 with TRBJ2-1, with 12 positions matching TRBD1. V shed 0 bases and J 3 bases; nucleotides not matched to a gene: 9. This CDR3 has 19 amino acids. Germline V gene data show CDR1 as LGHDT and CDR2 as YNNKEL (reference sequence).

This clonotype was picked up many times. The chain couples TRBV7-9 to TRBJ2-7; the D gene is possibly TRBD2 (6 bases). Per germline, CDR1 SEHNR and CDR2 FQNEAQ (reference sequence). CDR3 length equals 12 residues. Trimming took off 6 bases at V and 3 bases at J, with 9 bases between the two ends. The CDR3 protein is CASSSGVYEQYF. The CDR3 DNA reads as TGTGCCAGCAGTTCGGGGGTCTACGAGCAGTACTTC. Full variable domain (missing parts from reference TRBV7-9 and TRBJ2-7): DTGVSQNPRHKITKRGQNVTFRCDPISEHNRLYWYRQTLGQGPEFLTYFQNEAQLEKSRLLSDRFSAERPKGSFSTLEIQRTEQGDSAMYLCASSSGVYEQYFGPGTRLTVT.

This clonotype has at least ten counts. This chain uses TRBV3-1 with TRBJ1-2; 7 bases are a match to TRBD1. Losses at the gene ends were 3 bases for V and 2 bases for J; bases not matched to a gene: 3. From germline, CDR1 is LGHDT and CDR2 YNNKEL (reference sequence). The CDR3 has 14 amino acids. The CDR3 nucleotides are TGTGCCAGCAGCCAGGGGACAGTCAACTATGGCTACACCTTC. Translation gives CASSQGTVNYGYTF.

This clonotype was seen many times. The J gene is TRBJ2-7, the V gene TRBV6-2 or TRBV6-3; 9 bases line up with TRBD1. CDR1 and CDR2 (germline): MNHEY, SVGEGT. The J segment lost 4 bases and the V segment lost 5 bases, leaving 9 bases of the junction unmatched. The CDR3 spans 15 residues. The CDR3 is CASSLSGTGRYEQYF. CDR3 in DNA: TGTGCCAGCAGTCTCTCCGGGACAGGGAGGTACGAGCAGTACTTC.

The chain recombines TRBV27 with TRBJ1-5; TRBD1 matches 8 bases. The germline V gene has CDR1 MNHEY and CDR2 SMNVEV (reference sequence). The V and J ends lost 0 bases and 4 bases, in that order; junction bases with no gene match: 8. The CDR3 extends over 17 amino acids. The CDR3 sequence: CASSLSVQGAVNQPQHF. For the CDR3, the DNA is TGTGCCAGCAGTTTATCAGTCCAGGGGGCAGTTAATCAGCCCCAGCATTTT.

The chain links TRBV7-2 to TRBJ1-4; weak D call: TRBD1 (6 bases). Trimming stripped 5 bases from V and 8 bases from J, with 27 bases between. CDR3 size: 18 residues. Germline-derived CDR1 and CDR2 are SGHTA and FQGNSA. CDR3 protein: CASSRGLQGKGVGEKLFF. In DNA form, the CDR3 reads TGTGCCAGCAGCCGAGGGTTGCAGGGCAAGGGGGTCGGGGAAAAACTGTTTTTT.

This clonotype was seen only a few times. The chain recombines TRBV20-1 with TRBJ2-1; D remains ambiguous. The CDR3 loop spans 13 amino acids. CDR1 and CDR2 from the germline V gene are DFQATT and SNEGSKA (reference sequence). With 0 bases removed from V and 8 bases from J, the gap between germline ends came to 11 bases. In nucleotides, the CDR3 is TGCAGTGCTAGAGATCCTCGTTTCGATGAGCAGTTCTTC. As protein: CSARDPRFDEQFF.

This clonotype was recorded at least ten times. This chain links TRBV2 with TRBJ2-4; D ambiguous. V was trimmed by 2 bases and J by 0 bases, leaving 11 bases between them. Per the germline V gene, CDR1 is SNHLY and CDR2 is FYNNEI. This CDR3 has 16 residues. The CDR3 coding sequence is TGTGCCAGCAGTGAAATTTCGTCCCTAGCCAAAAACATTCAGTACTTC. It codes for CASSEISSLAKNIQYF.

J is TRBJ1-4 and V is TRBV25-1, with unresolved D. Germline V gene lookup returns CDR1 MGHDK and CDR2 SYGVNS. V lost 4 bases, J lost 6 bases, and 6 bases lay in between. The CDR3 length is 12 residues. The CDR3 nucleotides are TGTGCCAGCAGTGTAAAAGATGAAAAACTGTTTTTT. It codes for CASSVKDEKLFF.

This clonotype was counted once. The J gene is TRBJ2-2, the V gene TRBV25-1; no clear D gene. V lost 1 base and J 5 bases, leaving 2 bases between the germline ends. The CDR3 is 12 amino acids. CDR1 and CDR2 (germline): MGHDK, SYGVNS. The CDR3 spells CASSELTGELFF. The CDR3, as DNA: TGTGCCAGCAGTGAATTAACCGGGGAGCTGTTTTTT. The full variable domain, in which reference TRBV25-1 and TRBJ2-2 provide the parts outside the CDR3, is EADIYQTPRYLVIGTGKKITLECSQTMGHDKMYWYQQDPGMELHLIHYSYGVNSTEKGDLSSESTVSRIRTEHFPLTLESARPSHTSQYLCASSELTGELFFGEGSRLTVL.

The table lists this clonotype with many counts. The rearrangement uses TRBV2 and TRBJ2-3; D might be TRBD2 (5 bases). V gave up 4 bases and J gave up 5 bases, with 16 bases separating them. CDR1 is SNHLY and CDR2 is FYNNEI in the germline V gene. The CDR3 totals 15 residues. The DNA of the CDR3 is TGTGCCAGCAGTGTGACTGGCGGGTGGGGAGATACGCAGTATTTT. Translation gives CASSVTGGWGDTQYF.

The chain uses TRBV18 and TRBJ1-1; D is uncertain. The length of the CDR3 is 15 residues. Per the germline V gene, CDR1 is KGHSH and CDR2 is LQKENI. The ends were cut back, 0 bases at V and 4 bases at J, with 12 bases in the middle. CDR3 residues: CASSPPGRTRTEAFF. CDR3 bases: TGTGCCAGCTCACCACCTGGACGGACCCGCACTGAAGCTTTCTTT.

The chain joins TRBV4-1 to TRBJ2-2; 10 nucleotides match TRBD1. The trim removed 1 base at V and 7 bases at J, leaving 6 bases unmatched. Germline values: CDR1 MGHRA, CDR2 YSYEKL. CDR3 length: 16 residues. DNA of the CDR3: TGCGCCAGCAGCCAAGGCCGACAGGGGGCAAACGGGGAGCTGTTTTTT. Its protein is CASSQGRQGANGELFF.

This clonotype came up a few times. The genes are TRBV4-1 and TRBJ2-7; TRBD2 aligns across 11 bases. Germline V gives CDR1 MGHRA, CDR2 YSYEKL. Losses at the gene ends were 3 bases for V and 1 base for J; bases not matched to a gene: 8. The CDR3 has 17 amino acids. CDR3 residues: CASSQGGTSGQSYEQYF. The CDR3 region has the DNA TGCGCCAGCAGCCAGGGGGGGACTAGCGGACAATCCTACGAGCAGTACTTC.

The sample holds many counts of this clonotype. The chain employs TRBV6-5 and TRBJ1-2; 11 nucleotides agree with TRBD1. Germline V gene data show CDR1 as MNHEY and CDR2 as SVGAGI. The CDR3 runs to 15 residues. Trimming cost V 4 bases and J 4 bases; bases outside gene matches: 5. This chain's CDR3 is CASSSDRGQVYGYTF. DNA for the CDR3: TGTGCCAGCAGTTCGGACAGGGGGCAGGTCTATGGCTACACCTTC.

The sample holds a few counts of this clonotype. This chain links TRBV6-2 or TRBV6-3 with TRBJ1-1; a weak D match, TRBD1 (5 bases). V gave up 6 bases and J gave up 0 bases, with 14 bases separating them. This CDR3 region has 15 residues. Germline CDR1 is MNHEY and CDR2 is SVGEGT. The CDR3 here is CASSYHRGLNTEAFF. The CDR3 DNA reads TGTGCCAGCAGCTACCACCGGGGGTTGAACACTGAAGCTTTCTTT.

With respect to this clonotype: A much larger clone lies a single base off, so this may be a read error. The rearrangement joins TRBV6-2 or TRBV6-3 to TRBJ1-5; 7 bases are a match to TRBD1. CDR3 length equals 14 residues. Germline-derived CDR1 and CDR2 are MNHEY and SVGEGT. The CDR3 nucleotides read TGTGCCAGCAGCCAGGGACAGAACAATCAGTCCCAGCATTTT. Residues: CASSQGQNNQSQHF.

In this sample, this clonotype turned up a few times. V usage is TRBV7-9 and J usage is TRBJ1-2; a weak D match, TRBD1 (5 bases). Trimming left V 2 bases short and J 4 bases short, with 14 bases between. Germline V gives CDR1 SEHNR, CDR2 FQNEAQ (reference sequence). The CDR3 runs 15 residues. CDR3 loop: CASSLNQGPSYGYTF. The CDR3 DNA is TGTGCCAGCAGCTTAAATCAGGGACCCTCCTATGGCTACACCTTC.

This chain connects TRBV7-9 to TRBJ2-3; 8 bases match TRBD2. V was clipped by 5 bases and J by 4 bases; unmatched bases: 8. The germline gives CDR1 SEHNR, CDR2 FQNEAQ (reference sequence). The CDR3 runs 15 residues. The CDR3 spells CASSHSSGRADTQYF. Here the CDR3 DNA reads TGTGCCAGCAGCCATTCTAGCGGGCGCGCAGATACGCAGTATTTT.

About this clonotype itself: This may arise from a read error, as a much more abundant clone is one base away. The V call is TRBV12-5, the J call TRBJ2-7, with 7 bases matching TRBD1. Germline CDR1 is LGHNT and CDR2 is FRNRAP. This CDR3 region has 14 residues. CDR3 in DNA: TGTGCTAGTGGTTCTGGACAGGCGACTGGTGAGCGGTACTTC. This sequence encodes CASGSGQATGERYF.

In this sample, this clonotype turned up many times. The genes are TRBV12-3 or TRBV12-4 and TRBJ1-5, with D unclear. The CDR3 runs 15 residues. V gave up 2 bases and J gave up 0 bases, with 8 bases separating them. DNA for the CDR3: TGTGCCAGCAGTTTAAGGGAGAATAGCAATCAGCCCCAGCATTTT. This translates into CASSLRENSNQPQHF.

This clonotype was counted at least ten times. This chain joins TRBV11-2 and TRBJ2-5; D is possibly TRBD2 (5 bases). Germline CDR1 and CDR2: SGHAT and FQNNGV. CDR3 length equals 15 residues. V was shortened by 7 bases and J by 1 base, with 16 bases between the two germline ends. The chain's CDR3 is CASTPSSGIQETQYF. The CDR3 bases are TGTGCCAGCACACCAAGTTCGGGGATCCAAGAGACCCAGTACTTC.

CDR3 DNA sequence: TGCACCGCACCCGGGACTAGCGGGGGAGATACGCAGTATTTT. The encoded protein is CTAPGTSGGDTQYF. V usage is TRBV20-1 and J usage is TRBJ2-3; 14 positions agree with TRBD2. The CDR3 is 14 amino acids. Germline V gives CDR1 DFQATT, CDR2 SNEGSKA (reference sequence).

Notes on this clonotype: A read error is possible here, since a much larger clone lies one base away. The chain links TRBV20-1 to TRBJ2-7; 8 bases agree with TRBD2. The CDR3 consists of 13 residues. The junction had 3 bases not matched to a gene; V was cut back by 3 bases and J by 2 bases. The V gene's germline CDR1 is DFQATT and CDR2 SNEGSKA (reference sequence). The CDR3: CSARGRGAYEQYF. CDR3 nucleotide sequence: TGCAGTGCTAGGGGGCGGGGGGCCTACGAGCAGTACTTC.

This clonotype has a count of ten or more. The V gene is TRBV2, the J gene TRBJ2-2; TRBD2 agrees at 9 bases. V trimming: 3 bases; J trimming: 4 bases; junction bases outside the gene matches: 6. Germline CDR1 reads SNHLY; CDR2 reads FYNNEI. This CDR3 is built from 16 residues. The CDR3 DNA sequence: TGTGCCAGCAGTGACTGGGTAGCGGGGGCCACCGGGGAGCTGTTTTTT. The encoded protein is CASSDWVAGATGELFF.

This clonotype has just a few counts. J is TRBJ1-5 and V is TRBV6-2 or TRBV6-3, with 7 bases that match TRBD1. Germline V gene sequence: CDR1 MNHEY, CDR2 SVGEGT. V lost 7 bases, J lost 6 bases, and 6 bases stayed unmatched. The CDR3 contains 13 residues. The DNA for the CDR3 is TGTGCCAGCAAGGGGGCAGGGAGTCAGCCCCAGCATTTT. It yields the protein CASKGAGSQPQHF.